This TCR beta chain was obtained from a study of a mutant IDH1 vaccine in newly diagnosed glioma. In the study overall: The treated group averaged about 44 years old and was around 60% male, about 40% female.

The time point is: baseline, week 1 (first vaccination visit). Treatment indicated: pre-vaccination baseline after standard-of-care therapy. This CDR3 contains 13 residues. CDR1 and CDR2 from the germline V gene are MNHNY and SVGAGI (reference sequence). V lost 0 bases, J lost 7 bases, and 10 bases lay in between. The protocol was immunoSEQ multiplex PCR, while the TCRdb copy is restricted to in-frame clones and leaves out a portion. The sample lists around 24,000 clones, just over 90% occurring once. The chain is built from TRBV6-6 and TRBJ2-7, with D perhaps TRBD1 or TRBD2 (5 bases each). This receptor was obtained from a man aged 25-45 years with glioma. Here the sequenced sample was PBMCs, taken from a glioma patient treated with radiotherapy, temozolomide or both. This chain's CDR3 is CASSYSGEAEQYF. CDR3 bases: TGTGCCAGCAGTTACTCGGGGGAAGCGGAGCAGTACTTC.